Below, 32 T cell receptor beta chains from the same sample are listed, as sequenced in a study of regulatory T cells in long-lasting Graves disease. Libraries of TCR beta came from iRepertoire HTBI primers plus Arm-PCR of CDR3 regions. TCRdb passed the multiplex PCR reads through MiXCR, listing each CDR3 protein once. Counted here are around 500,000 distinct CDR3 sequences, under 25% occurring once; the ten biggest clones make up approximately 8%. Regarding time point: persistent/refractory GD, antithyroid drugs over 5 years with positive TRAb. From RNA extracted from PBMCs, the TCR library was made. This material consisted of peripheral blood mononuclear cells (PBMCs), taken when the disease was refractory, from a patient treated with antithyroid drugs. The receptors derive from a female donor with Graves disease.

This clonotype occurred many times. This clone may be a read error of a much larger clone one base away. The chain links TRBV28 to TRBJ2-7; D uncertain. V was trimmed by 5 bases and J by 2 bases, leaving 1 base between them. Germline V CDR1 and CDR2: MDHEN, SYDVKM. The CDR3 is 10 residues long. CDR3 region: CASSPYEQYF. The CDR3, as DNA: TGTGCCAGCAGTCCCTACGAGCAGTACTTC.

In this sample, this clonotype turned up a few times. This chain joins TRBV9 and TRBJ2-7, with a weak D call TRBD2 (5 bases). Deletions cut 3 bases from V and 6 bases from J, with 13 bases between. The germline V gene encodes CDR1 SGDLS and CDR2 YYNGEE. The CDR3 extends over 13 amino acids. CDR3 residues: CASSDQPAGEQYF. CDR3 nucleotide sequence: TGTGCCAGCAGCGACCAGCCGGCGGGCGAGCAGTACTTC.

V usage is TRBV4-1 and J usage is TRBJ2-2; 8 bases fit TRBD2. Trimming at V came to 0 bases and at J to 4 bases, leaving 4 bases not matched to a gene. CDR1 and CDR2 from the germline V gene are MGHRA and YSYEKL. The CDR3 extends over 16 amino acids. In nucleotides, the CDR3 is TGCGCCAGCAGCCAAGATAGCCTAGCGGGCACCGGGGAGCTGTTTTTT. As protein: CASSQDSLAGTGELFF.

This clonotype showed up just a few times. Mismatch with germline at one junction end may stem from a read error. The rearrangement uses TRBV6-4 and TRBJ1-2; D is undetermined. In germline, CDR1 is MRHNA, CDR2 SNTAGT. The CDR3 contains 15 residues. The CDR3, as DNA: TGTGCCAGCAGTTACTCGAGAATTGGGAACTATGGCTACACCTTC. It specifies CASSYSRIGNYGYTF.

This clonotype came up a few times. The DNA of the CDR3 is TGCGCCAGCAGCCAAGATAGGGGTTCACCCCTCCACTTT. It is translated as CASSQDRGSPLHF. V gene TRBV4-3 combines with J gene TRBJ1-6; weak D call: TRBD1 (5 bases). Per the germline V gene, CDR1 is LGHNA and CDR2 is YSLEER. This CDR3 has 13 amino acids. Trimming removed 0 bases at V and 9 bases at J, with 6 bases between.

The table lists this clonotype with many counts. V usage is TRBV28 and J usage is TRBJ2-2, with D perhaps TRBD2 (5 bases). Germline V lookup: CDR1 MDHEN, CDR2 SYDVKM. The CDR3 sequence is 15 residues long. Trimming stripped 8 bases from V and 7 bases from J, with 20 bases between. The CDR3 sequence: CASLGSRGAGGELFF. CDR3 bases: TGTGCCAGCCTGGGGAGTAGAGGTGCGGGCGGGGAGCTGTTTTTT. Filled out from reference TRBV28 and TRBJ2-2, the complete variable domain reads DVKVTQSSRYLVKRTGEKVFLECVQDMDHENMFWYRQDPGLGLRLIYFSYDVKMKEKGDIPEGYSVSREKKERFSLILESASTNQTSMYLCASLGSRGAGGELFFGEGSRLTVL.

The rearrangement joins TRBV6-5 to TRBJ1-2, with D uncertain. Germline-derived CDR1 and CDR2 are MNHEY and SVGAGI. V lost 0 bases and J 3 bases, leaving 8 bases between the germline ends. CDR3 length: 14 residues. The CDR3 loop is CASSYSKGYYGYTF. DNA for the CDR3: TGTGCCAGCAGTTACTCGAAGGGTTACTATGGCTACACCTTC.

This clonotype was seen repeatedly, ten times or more. The rearrangement links TRBV19 to TRBJ1-2; D may be TRBD1 (5 bases). This CDR3 spans 13 amino acids. Germline V gene lookup returns CDR1 LNHDA and CDR2 SQIVND (reference sequence). Trimming pared 10 bases from V and 3 bases from J, leaving 15 bases between. The CDR3 nucleotides are TGTGCCACCCTCCACACAGGCGACTATGGCTACACCTTC. Residues: CATLHTGDYGYTF.

As concerns this clonotype: This could be a read error, since a much larger clone is one nucleotide away. The chain joins TRBV27 to TRBJ2-7, with a weak D call TRBD1 (6 bases). The germline CDR1 and CDR2 sequences are MNHEY and SMNVEV (reference sequence). The CDR3 has 15 residues. The V end was cut by 5 bases, the J end by 2 bases, with 16 bases between. CDR3 loop: CASSDHAGDPYEQYF. The CDR3 nucleotides read TGTGCCAGCAGTGATCATGCAGGGGATCCCTACGAGCAGTACTTC.

Many counts were recorded for this clonotype. The rearrangement joins TRBV28 to TRBJ1-5, with a possible D match to TRBD1 (5 bases). Trimming stripped 7 bases from V and 7 bases from J, with 23 bases between. The CDR3 is 16 residues long. CDR1 is MDHEN, CDR2 SYDVKM, per germline. CDR3 in DNA: TGTGCCAGCACCCCCCAACCGCGCACGGGGGACCAGCCCCAGCATTTT. Its translation is CASTPQPRTGDQPQHF.

This clonotype showed up just a few times. The J gene is TRBJ2-2, the V gene TRBV13; tentative D call: TRBD2 (5 bases). The V gene lost 2 bases and the J gene lost 2 bases, with 12 bases spanning the gap. Germline values: CDR1 PRHDT, CDR2 FYEKMQ (reference sequence). The CDR3 is made up of 16 amino acids. The CDR3 here is CASSLSSGYNTGELFF. As DNA, the CDR3 is TGTGCCAGCAGCTTATCCAGCGGATATAACACCGGGGAGCTGTTTTTT. The whole variable domain, filled in from reference TRBV13 and TRBJ2-2, reads AAGVIQSPRHLIKEKRETATLKCYPIPRHDTVYWYQQGPGQDPQFLISFYEKMQSDKGSIPDRFSAQQFSDYHSELNMSSLELGDSALYFCASSLSSGYNTGELFFGEGSRLTVL.

The chain recombines TRBV18 with TRBJ2-3; TRBD2 is a possible D gene (6 bases). V lost 0 bases and J lost 3, with 16 bases in between. The CDR3 covers 17 residues. CDR1 and CDR2 from the germline V gene are KGHSH and LQKENI. This chain's CDR3 is CASSPPGGPGSTDTQYF. In DNA, the CDR3 is TGTGCCAGCTCACCACCGGGGGGACCCGGCAGTACAGATACGCAGTATTTT.

This clonotype occurred a few times. The CDR3 loop reads CASSLGLLGGELFF. CDR3 DNA: TGTGCCAGCAGCTTGGGGCTGTTGGGCGGGGAGCTGTTTTTT. The chain employs TRBV5-5 and TRBJ2-2; D unclear. V lost 0 bases and J lost 7, with 10 bases in between. CDR1 is SGHKS and CDR2 is YYEKEE in the germline V gene (reference sequence). The CDR3 loop spans 14 amino acids.

This clonotype came up many times. This chain uses TRBV28 with TRBJ2-7, with 8 positions matching TRBD1. After removal of 7 bases from V and 0 bases from J, the junction contained 5 bases not matched to a gene. CDR1 is MDHEN and CDR2 is SYDVKM in the germline V gene. There are 14 residues in the CDR3. The CDR3 region has the DNA TGTGCCAGCACCATGACAGGGGCCTCCTACGAGCAGTACTTC. Translation: CASTMTGASYEQYF.

This chain uses TRBV30 with TRBJ2-4; D is uncertain. This CDR3 spans 13 amino acids. Trimming pared 0 bases from V and 11 bases from J, leaving 14 bases between. Germline V gene lookup returns CDR1 GTSNPN and CDR2 SVGIG (reference sequence). Written as DNA, the CDR3 is TGTGCCTGGAGTGTGGGATCGCCTAAGGTTCAGTACTTC. This sequence encodes CAWSVGSPKVQYF.

This clonotype occurred a few times. This chain joins TRBV9 and TRBJ1-1; 10 nucleotides agree with TRBD1. After removal of 1 base from V and 0 bases from J, the junction contained 6 bases not matched to a gene. There are 17 residues in the CDR3. Germline values: CDR1 SGDLS, CDR2 YYNGEE. The CDR3 region has the DNA TGTGCCAGCAGCGTATACTCCGGGACAGGGGTGAACACTGAAGCTTTCTTT. Amino acid sequence: CASSVYSGTGVNTEAFF.

The sample holds many counts of this clonotype. The rearrangement uses TRBV28 and TRBJ1-2; D not certain. The V end lost 5 bases, the J end lost 0 bases, and 10 bases lay between the germline ends. CDR3 length: 14 residues. Germline values: CDR1 MDHEN, CDR2 SYDVKM. CDR3 in amino acids: CASSARAANYGYTF. The CDR3 bases are TGTGCCAGCAGTGCTCGGGCAGCTAACTATGGCTACACCTTC.

This clonotype was seen more than once but under ten times. CDR3 sequence reads: CASSTVTGGTEAFF. CDR3 bases: TGTGCCAGCAGCACAGTCACTGGCGGCACTGAAGCTTTCTTT. The gene calls are TRBV7-9 and TRBJ1-1, with no clear D. V was shortened by 5 bases and J by 4 bases, with 14 bases between the two germline ends. Germline V gene sequence: CDR1 SEHNR, CDR2 FQNEAQ (reference sequence). The CDR3 has 14 residues.

The rearrangement joins TRBV24-1 to TRBJ2-3; unclear D gene. Trimming pared 3 bases from V and 2 bases from J, leaving 11 bases between. Per germline, CDR1 KGHDR and CDR2 SFDVKD. This CDR3 is built from 15 residues. CDR3 residues: CATSDPRSITDTQYF. CDR3 nucleotide sequence: TGTGCCACCAGTGATCCCCGATCGATCACAGATACGCAGTATTTT.

This clonotype was observed at least ten times. The rearrangement joins TRBV6-1 to TRBJ2-7, with 7 bases identical to TRBD1. Trimming removed 7 bases from V and 3 bases from J; junction bases left unmatched: 6. The CDR3 runs to 13 residues. CDR1 is MNHNS, CDR2 SASEGT, per germline. CDR3: CASTQQGSYEQYF. The CDR3 nucleotides read TGTGCCAGCACACAACAGGGGAGCTACGAGCAGTACTTC.

The rearrangement links TRBV2 to TRBJ2-1; 7 nucleotides line up with TRBD1. Trimming removed 6 bases from V and 3 bases from J; junction bases left unmatched: 5. CDR1 SNHLY and CDR2 FYNNEI come from the germline V gene. The CDR3 is 14 amino acids. The CDR3 spells CASRVRTGYNEQFF. The CDR3 DNA follows: TGTGCCAGCAGGGTGAGGACAGGCTACAATGAGCAGTTCTTC.

The V and J genes are TRBV5-1 and TRBJ2-2; TRBD1 matches 7 bases. Germline V gene data show CDR1 as SGHRS and CDR2 as YFSETQ. V shed 4 bases, J shed 1 base, and the junction held 4 bases outside the gene matches. The CDR3 is 15 amino acids. CDR3 loop: CASSGQGVNTGELFF. Written as DNA, the CDR3 is TGCGCCAGCAGCGGCCAGGGGGTGAACACCGGGGAGCTGTTTTTT.

The rearrangement uses TRBV6-2 or TRBV6-3 and TRBJ2-1; no clear D. From germline, CDR1 is MNHEY and CDR2 SVGEGT. This CDR3 is 14 amino acids long. V lost 9 bases and J 9 bases, leaving 21 bases between the germline ends. CDR3 DNA sequence: TGTGCCAGTAGCAGTGAACGAAGGGTCGGTGAGCAGTTCTTC. Translated: CASSSERRVGEQFF.

This clonotype was picked up many times. This sequence joins TRBV18 and TRBJ1-1; the D is unclear. V was shortened by 0 bases and J by 4 bases, with 9 bases between the two germline ends. Germline V lookup: CDR1 KGHSH, CDR2 LQKENI. This CDR3 has 14 amino acids. The CDR3, as DNA: TGTGCCAGCTCACCACCGTCTGTTAGCACTGAAGCTTTCTTT. It yields the protein CASSPPSVSTEAFF.

This clonotype was observed many times. This rearrangement joins TRBV2 to TRBJ2-5; D may be TRBD1 (7 bases). The V end lost 5 bases, the J end lost 1 base, and 23 bases lay between the germline ends. This CDR3 spans 18 amino acids. Germline CDR1 and CDR2: SNHLY and FYNNEI. As DNA, the CDR3 is TGTGCCAGCAGTACGAACAGGGGAGGACGGGAGCGCCAAGAGACCCAGTACTTC. As protein: CASSTNRGGRERQETQYF.

This clonotype was seen at least ten times. This chain connects TRBV6-1 to TRBJ1-2; 8 positions match TRBD1. Germline CDR1 MNHNS, CDR2 SASEGT. The CDR3 extends over 15 amino acids. J gave up 2 bases and V 3 bases, and 5 bases lay outside the gene matches. In DNA, the CDR3 is TGTGCCAGCAGTGACCGACAGGGGTCCAACTATGGCTACACCTTC. It codes for CASSDRQGSNYGYTF.

This clonotype was seen at least ten times. The chain carries TRBV6-1 and TRBJ1-5; D is unresolved. The CDR3 has 14 amino acids. Deletions cut 7 bases from V and 2 bases from J, with 12 bases between. Looked up from germline, CDR1 is MNHNS and CDR2 is SASEGT. The chain's CDR3 is CASTTHWGNQPQHF. The CDR3 bases are TGTGCCAGCACAACCCACTGGGGCAATCAGCCCCAGCATTTT.

CDR3 bases: TGCAGTGCTCCCAGTATCACTGAAGCTTTCTTT. This encodes CSAPSITEAFF. The chain joins TRBV20-1 to TRBJ1-1; D uncertain. The CDR3 runs to 11 residues. V lost 5 bases, J lost 4 bases, and 8 bases lay in between. Per the germline V gene, CDR1 is DFQATT and CDR2 is SNEGSKA (reference sequence).

This clonotype was seen repeatedly, ten times or more. The V call is TRBV6-9, the J call TRBJ1-1; D is undetermined. Germline lookup yields CDR1 MNHGY and CDR2 SVAAGI. The CDR3 is 13 amino acids. Trimming took off 4 bases at V and 4 bases at J, with 10 bases between the two ends. In DNA, the CDR3 is TGTGCCAGCAGTTCGTGGAGAAGCACTGAAGCTTTCTTT. The encoded protein is CASSSWRSTEAFF.

The chain is built from TRBV20-1 and TRBJ1-1; 9 bases agree with TRBD1. V shed 1 base and J 4 bases; nucleotides not matched to a gene: 4. Per germline, CDR1 DFQATT and CDR2 SNEGSKA (reference sequence). This CDR3 spans 14 amino acids. CDR3 sequence (DNA): TGCAGTGCTAGAGCGCTACAGGGGGCCACTGAAGCTTTCTTT. Translating gives CSARALQGATEAFF.

This clonotype was recorded at least ten times. The chain has TRBV28 and TRBJ2-5, with D possibly being TRBD2 (5 bases). The CDR3 is made up of 16 amino acids. Looked up from germline, CDR1 is MDHEN and CDR2 is SYDVKM. Deletions cut 1 base from V and 2 bases from J, with 14 bases between. The CDR3 DNA is TGTGCCAGCAGTTTATTCCGCGGGTCCGATCAAGAGACCCAGTACTTC. Residues: CASSLFRGSDQETQYF.

The sample holds many counts of this clonotype. This chain uses TRBV28 with TRBJ2-2; D uncertain. Looked up from germline, CDR1 is MDHEN and CDR2 is SYDVKM. The V end was cut by 3 bases, the J end by 6 bases, with 20 bases between. This CDR3 is built from 17 residues. CDR3: CASSFSFALKIAGELFF. In DNA form, the CDR3 reads TGTGCCAGCAGTTTTTCTTTTGCCCTGAAAATCGCCGGGGAGCTGTTTTTT.